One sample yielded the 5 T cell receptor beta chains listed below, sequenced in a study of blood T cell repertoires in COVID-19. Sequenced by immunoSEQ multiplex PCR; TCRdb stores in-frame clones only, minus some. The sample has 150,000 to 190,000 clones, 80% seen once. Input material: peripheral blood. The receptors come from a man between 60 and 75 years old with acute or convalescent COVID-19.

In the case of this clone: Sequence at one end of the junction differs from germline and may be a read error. CDR3 DNA: TGTGCCAGCAGCGAAGACAGGGGATATGGCTACACCTTC. Protein sequence: CASSEDRGYGYTF. The V gene is TRBV2, the J gene TRBJ1-2; 8 nucleotides match TRBD1. Germline values: CDR1 SNHLY, CDR2 FYNNEI. There are 13 residues in the CDR3.

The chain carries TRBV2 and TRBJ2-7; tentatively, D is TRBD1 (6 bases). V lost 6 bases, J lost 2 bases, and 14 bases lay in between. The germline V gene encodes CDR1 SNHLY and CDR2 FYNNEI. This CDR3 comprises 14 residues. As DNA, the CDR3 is TGTGCCAGCAGCAACAGGGTTAGGACCTACGAGCAGTACTTC. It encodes CASSNRVRTYEQYF.

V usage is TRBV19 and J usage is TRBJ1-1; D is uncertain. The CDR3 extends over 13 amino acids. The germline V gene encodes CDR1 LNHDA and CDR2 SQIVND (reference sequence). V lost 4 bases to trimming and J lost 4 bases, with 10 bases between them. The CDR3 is CASSTGFATEAFF. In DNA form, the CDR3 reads TGTGCCAGTAGTACAGGCTTTGCCACTGAAGCTTTCTTT.

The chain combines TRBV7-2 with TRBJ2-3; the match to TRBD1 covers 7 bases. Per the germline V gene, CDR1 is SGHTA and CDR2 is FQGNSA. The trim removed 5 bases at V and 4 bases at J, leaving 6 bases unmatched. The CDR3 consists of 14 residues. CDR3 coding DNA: TGTGCCAGCAGCCGGGACAGTACGGCAGATACGCAGTATTTT. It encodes CASSRDSTADTQYF.

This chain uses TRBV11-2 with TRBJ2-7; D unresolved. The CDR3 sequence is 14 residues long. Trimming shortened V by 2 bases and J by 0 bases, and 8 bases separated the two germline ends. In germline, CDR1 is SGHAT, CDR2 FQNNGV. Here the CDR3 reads CASSLMPSSYEQYF. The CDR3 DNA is TGTGCCAGCAGCTTAATGCCCAGCTCCTACGAGCAGTACTTC.